The 26 T cell receptor beta chains reported below all come from one sample, sequenced in a study of beta chain features in type 1 diabetes. Expressed TCRB transcripts were sequenced because the isolated RNA had all been reverse transcribed beforehand. TCRdb keeps only in-frame clones here, not all; method: immunoSEQ multiplex PCR. The table includes a few hundred thousand clones, about 12% detected once. Sequencing was done on a sample of naive CD4+ T cells from blood. Receptors originate from a man between 18 and 35 years old in good health.

This chain links TRBV6-6 with TRBJ1-2; unclear D gene. Trimming took 8 bases from V and 0 from J, leaving 7 bases between them. This CDR3 is built from 12 residues. Germline V gene data show CDR1 as MNHNY and CDR2 as SVGAGI (reference sequence). The CDR3 sequence is CASRSSNYGYTF. CDR3 sequence (DNA): TGTGCCAGCCGGAGTTCTAACTATGGCTACACCTTC.

Only a few counts were recorded for this clone. The V call is TRBV5-6, the J call TRBJ1-2; TRBD1 is a possible D gene (6 bases). Germline V gene lookup returns CDR1 SGHDT and CDR2 YYEEEE. The CDR3 runs to 14 residues. Trimming took off 6 bases at V and 6 bases at J, with 18 bases between the two ends. CDR3 nucleotides: TGTGCCAGCATTCCCTCGGGGACACCCCATGGCTACACCTTC. It encodes CASIPSGTPHGYTF.

This clone has only a few counts. The DNA of the CDR3 is TGTGCCAGTAGTGCCCAGGGGTACTCCTACGAGCAGTACTTC. It specifies CASSAQGYSYEQYF. The gene calls are TRBV19 and TRBJ2-7; tentatively, D is TRBD1 (6 bases). This CDR3 is 14 amino acids long. Looked up from germline, CDR1 is LNHDA and CDR2 is SQIVND (reference sequence). V was trimmed by 5 bases and J by 0 bases, leaving 11 bases between them.

This clone came up a few times. The rearrangement links TRBV19 to TRBJ2-6; D gene ambiguous. V shed 7 bases and J shed 0 bases, with 4 bases lying between them. The germline gives CDR1 LNHDA, CDR2 SQIVND (reference sequence). This CDR3 contains 13 residues. The chain's CDR3 is CASTISGANVLTF. The CDR3 coding sequence is TGTGCCAGTACCATCTCTGGGGCCAACGTCCTGACTTTC.

This clone was counted ten times or more. This chain links TRBV13 with TRBJ2-1; D call uncertain. The ends were cut back, 2 bases at V and 4 bases at J, with 9 bases in the middle. Germline CDR1 and CDR2: PRHDT and FYEKMQ (reference sequence). This CDR3 has 14 amino acids. CDR3 amino acids: CASSLLVRYNEQFF. CDR3 in DNA: TGTGCCAGCAGCTTACTTGTCAGATACAATGAGCAGTTCTTC.

The V and J genes are TRBV6-5 and TRBJ1-4, with no clear D. This CDR3 has 12 amino acids. CDR1 is MNHEY, CDR2 SVGAGI, per germline. The V end was cut by 2 bases, the J end by 8 bases, with 6 bases between. The CDR3 sequence: CASSYRSEKLFF. The CDR3 DNA follows: TGTGCCAGCAGTTACCGGTCGGAAAAACTGTTTTTT.

This chain uses TRBV30 with TRBJ2-7, with D possibly matching TRBD1 (5 bases). V gave up 0 bases and J gave up 2 bases, with 11 bases separating them. CDR1 GTSNPN and CDR2 SVGIG come from the germline V gene (reference sequence). The CDR3 extends over 14 amino acids. CDR3 sequence reads: CAWSVFKGPYEQYF. The CDR3 DNA reads as TGTGCCTGGAGTGTATTCAAGGGGCCCTACGAGCAGTACTTC.

The genes are TRBV28 and TRBJ1-1; a possible D gene is TRBD1 (6 bases). Germline lookup yields CDR1 MDHEN and CDR2 SYDVKM. The CDR3 runs to 14 residues. Trimming stripped 8 bases from V and 0 bases from J, with 13 bases between. In DNA form, the CDR3 reads TGTGCCAGCTGTACAGGGAACATGAACACTGAAGCTTTCTTT. It is translated as CASCTGNMNTEAFF.

This clone came up a few times. The chain has TRBV6-5 and TRBJ2-5, with D possibly matching TRBD1 (5 bases). The CDR3 length is 15 residues. V was clipped by 10 bases and J by 1 base, with 19 bases between them. Germline V lookup: CDR1 MNHEY, CDR2 SVGAGI. CDR3: CAIGRKWGSQETQYF. In nucleotides, the CDR3 is TGTGCCATCGGCCGAAAGTGGGGCAGCCAAGAGACCCAGTACTTC.

The chain joins TRBV7-2 to TRBJ2-7; D is perhaps TRBD2 (6 bases). The CDR3 extends over 16 amino acids. Germline lookup yields CDR1 SGHTA and CDR2 FQGNSA. Deletions cut 4 bases from V and 2 bases from J, with 18 bases between. CDR3 nucleotides: TGTGCCAGCAGCTCGTCCTCCGGGCTAGCGACCTACGAGCAGTACTTC. Protein sequence: CASSSSSGLATYEQYF.

This clone was seen more than once but under ten times. The CDR3 sequence is CASSLYRREPAGANVLTF. The CDR3 DNA reads TGTGCCAGCAGCTTATATAGGAGGGAGCCGGCTGGGGCCAACGTCCTGACTTTC. This chain joins TRBV11-1 and TRBJ2-6; tentatively, D is TRBD2 (6 bases). The CDR3 totals 18 residues. The germline V and J ends were trimmed by 2 bases and 2 bases, with 16 bases remaining between them. The germline V gene encodes CDR1 SGHAT and CDR2 FQDESV (reference sequence).

This clone was observed a few times. The chain uses TRBV28 and TRBJ2-1; a possible D gene is TRBD2 (6 bases). Between the trimmed V and J ends, which lost 5 bases and 0 bases, there was a span of 26 bases. From germline, CDR1 is MDHEN and CDR2 SYDVKM. The CDR3 runs to 20 residues. The CDR3 protein is CASSVFPLRSGRSSYNEQFF. The CDR3 DNA sequence: TGTGCCAGCAGTGTCTTCCCCTTGAGAAGCGGGCGTAGCTCCTACAATGAGCAGTTCTTC.

The chain links TRBV7-9 to TRBJ2-7; D gene unclear. The ends were cut back, 4 bases at V and 3 bases at J, with 13 bases in the middle. The germline V gene has CDR1 SEHNR and CDR2 FQNEAQ (reference sequence). The CDR3 contains 14 residues. CDR3 coding DNA: TGTGCCAGCAGCTCGCGCATTAATGACTACGAGCAGTACTTC. It translates to CASSSRINDYEQYF.

V usage is TRBV4-2 and J usage is TRBJ2-1, with 8 bases identical to TRBD2. CDR3 size: 15 residues. The V and J ends lost 8 bases and 6 bases, in that order; junction bases with no gene match: 12. CDR1 LGHNA and CDR2 YNFKEQ come from the germline V gene. CDR3 nucleotide sequence: TGTGCCAGCCGAAGTCGGGCTAGCGGGCTCAATGAGCAGTTCTTC. This gives the protein CASRSRASGLNEQFF.

J is TRBJ1-2 and V is TRBV28; 8 bases are shared with TRBD1. CDR1 MDHEN and CDR2 SYDVKM come from the germline V gene. The CDR3 contains 14 residues. J was trimmed by 4 bases and V by 5 bases; bases with no gene match: 6. In nucleotides, the CDR3 is TGTGCCAGCAGTCCCGGACAGGGTCCCTATGGCTACACCTTC. Translated: CASSPGQGPYGYTF.

This clone was detected only a few times. This sequence joins TRBV9 and TRBJ2-1; 13 nucleotides line up with TRBD2. CDR1 is SGDLS, CDR2 YYNGEE, per germline. The J segment lost 8 bases and the V segment lost 0 bases, leaving 5 bases of the junction unmatched. This CDR3 contains 16 residues. The chain's CDR3 is CASSVALAGGNDEQFF. The CDR3 DNA sequence: TGTGCCAGCAGCGTAGCACTAGCGGGGGGGAACGATGAGCAGTTCTTC.

This chain links TRBV7-3 with TRBJ1-1; D is possibly TRBD1 (6 bases). The CDR3 sequence is 14 residues long. The V gene lost 2 bases and the J gene lost 5 bases, with 12 bases spanning the gap. Per germline, CDR1 SGHTA and CDR2 FQGTGA. The CDR3 nucleotides are TGTGCCAGCAGCTTACAGGGGACGGGAACTGAAGCTTTCTTT. Translated: CASSLQGTGTEAFF.

The rearrangement joins TRBV7-9 to TRBJ2-7, with unresolved D. The length of the CDR3 is 14 residues. In germline, CDR1 is SEHNR, CDR2 FQNEAQ (reference sequence). Trimming removed 3 bases from V and 5 bases from J, with 14 bases in between. CDR3 loop: CASSFQLRGDEQYF. CDR3 nucleotide sequence: TGTGCCAGCAGCTTTCAACTCCGAGGTGACGAGCAGTACTTC.

The chain has TRBV5-1 and TRBJ2-1; D gene ambiguous. The CDR3 runs to 13 residues. V lost 4 bases to trimming and J lost 8 bases, with 13 bases between them. Germline V CDR1 and CDR2: SGHRS, YFSETQ. CDR3 amino acids: CASSLKPLDEQFF. The CDR3 nucleotides are TGCGCCAGCAGCCTGAAACCGCTAGATGAGCAGTTCTTC. Together with reference TRBV5-1 and TRBJ2-1, the CDR3 gives the full variable domain: KAGVTQTPRYLIKTRGQQVTLSCSPISGHRSVSWYQQTPGQGLQFLFEYFSETQRNKGNFPGRFSGRQFSNSRSEMNVSTLELGDSALYLCASSLKPLDEQFFGPGTRLTVL.

This clone was counted between two and nine times. V usage is TRBV18 and J usage is TRBJ2-1, with TRBD2 identical over 7 bases. V lost 3 bases and J lost 2; bases outside the gene matches: 10. CDR3 length: 17 residues. The germline gives CDR1 KGHSH, CDR2 LQKENI. The CDR3 coding sequence is TGTGCCAGCTCACCCGAACTAGCGTCCAATACCTACAATGAGCAGTTCTTC. Translating gives CASSPELASNTYNEQFF.

This clone has just a few counts. The V and J genes are TRBV11-3 and TRBJ2-5; the D gene is possibly TRBD2 (6 bases). This CDR3 spans 16 amino acids. The V and J ends lost 6 bases and 3 bases respectively, with 20 bases between them. CDR1 and CDR2 from the germline V gene are SGHNT and YENEEA. The CDR3 DNA reads as TGTGCCAGCAGTGGGGTTGGGGCGGGAAGTGAAGAGACCCAGTACTTC. Translating it yields CASSGVGAGSEETQYF.

J is TRBJ2-1 and V is TRBV7-3; 8 nucleotides align to TRBD2. V lost 0 bases, J lost 8 bases, and 9 bases stayed unmatched. From germline, CDR1 is SGHTA and CDR2 FQGTGA. This CDR3 has 16 residues. CDR3 sequence (DNA): TGTGCCAGCAGCTTAACGTTCGCTAGCGGGTCCCATGAGCAGTTCTTC. Translation gives CASSLTFASGSHEQFF.

This rearrangement joins TRBV4-3 to TRBJ2-7, with TRBD1 identical over 7 bases. The germline CDR1 and CDR2 sequences are LGHNA and YSLEER. The CDR3 is 19 residues long. Trimming removed 1 base from V and 1 base from J; junction bases left unmatched: 16. CDR3 in amino acids: CASSQVDTSRDRISYEQYF. The CDR3 DNA sequence: TGCGCCAGCAGCCAAGTTGACACTTCAAGGGACAGAATATCCTACGAGCAGTACTTC.

The CDR3 reads CASSLRGVGLFF. DNA of the CDR3: TGTGCCAGCAGCCTCAGGGGCGTGGGGCTGTTTTTT. The chain couples TRBV28 to TRBJ1-4; D may be TRBD1 (6 bases). The CDR3 spans 12 residues. CDR1 is MDHEN, CDR2 SYDVKM, per germline. The V end lost 6 bases, the J end lost 14 bases, and 16 bases lay between the germline ends.

This clone showed up just a few times. CDR3 bases: TGTGCCAGCAGTTTTCCAGCGGGAGGACTGGATACGCAGTATTTT. Translated: CASSFPAGGLDTQYF. The J gene is TRBJ2-3, the V gene TRBV11-2, with TRBD2 matching 9 bases. This CDR3 comprises 15 residues. Germline-derived CDR1 and CDR2 are SGHAT and FQNNGV. V dropped 6 bases and J dropped 6; count of bases not matched to a gene: 10. The full variable domain, its missing parts supplied by reference TRBV11-2 and TRBJ2-3, is EAGVAQSPRYKIIEKRQSVAFWCNPISGHATLYWYQQILGQGPKLLIQFQNNGVVDDSQLPKDRFSAERLKGVDSTLKIQPAKLEDSAVYLCASSFPAGGLDTQYFGPGTRLTVL.

This chain links TRBV6-5 with TRBJ2-7; 10 bases line up with TRBD1. Germline V CDR1 and CDR2: MNHEY, SVGAGI. The V segment lost 5 bases and the J segment 4 bases; nucleotides outside the gene matches: 5. This CDR3 contains 14 residues. As DNA, the CDR3 is TGTGCCAGCAGTGGAACGGACAGGGGGTACGAGCAGTACTTC. Amino acid sequence: CASSGTDRGYEQYF.